This entry lists 16 T cell receptor beta chains sequenced from one sample in a study of blood T cell repertoires in COVID-19 (dated by TCRdb to the early 2020s). Libraries came from the immunoSEQ multiplex PCR assay. TCRdb carries this immuneACCESS record with in-frame sequences only. Its versions omit some clonotypes, under half of them owing to an unresolved V gene in the studies checked, with the rest unexplained. The sample contains about 170,000 clones, about 86% of them found a single time. Around 20% of the sample comes from the top ten. Sequenced sample: peripheral blood. The receptors were sampled from a woman aged 70-85 years who had recovered from COVID-19.

The genes are TRBV5-1 and TRBJ2-7; 7 positions agree with TRBD1. Trimming cost V 4 bases and J 0 bases; bases outside gene matches: 4. This CDR3 has 14 amino acids. Germline values: CDR1 SGHRS, CDR2 YFSETQ. CDR3 sequence reads: CASSHDRASYEQYF. The CDR3, as DNA: TGCGCCAGCAGCCACGACAGGGCCTCCTACGAGCAGTACTTC.

This clone was seen only once. The rearrangement uses TRBV3-1 (or the pseudogene TRBV3-2) and TRBJ2-1; TRBD1 matches 9 bases. The V gene end was trimmed by 8 bases and the J gene end by 9 bases; junction bases not matched to a gene: 8. The CDR3 length is 13 residues. Germline V gene sequence: CDR1 LGHDT, CDR2 YNNKEL (reference sequence). The CDR3 loop is CASADRGIAEQFF. The CDR3 coding sequence is TGTGCCAGCGCCGACAGGGGGATTGCTGAGCAGTTCTTC.

CDR3 in DNA: TGCGCCAGCAGCCAAGACCTAGCGGGAGCAACGGATACGCAGTATTTT. Its protein product is CASSQDLAGATDTQYF. The J gene is TRBJ2-3, the V gene TRBV4-3; the match to TRBD2 covers 10 bases. V gave up 0 bases and J gave up 6 bases; unmatched junction bases: 6. CDR1 and CDR2 (germline): LGHNA, YSLEER. The CDR3 extends over 16 amino acids.

CDR3: CAISEGGLGYEQYF. In DNA, the CDR3 is TGTGCCATCAGTGAGGGGGGCCTCGGCTACGAGCAGTACTTC. This chain uses TRBV10-3 with TRBJ2-7; TRBD1 is a possible D gene (6 bases). Trimming removed 2 bases from V and 3 bases from J, with 11 bases in between. CDR1 and CDR2 from the germline V gene are ENHRY and SYGVKD. This CDR3 contains 14 residues.

V and J are TRBV28 and TRBJ1-5, with D possibly matching TRBD1 (6 bases). V was trimmed by 6 bases and J by 5 bases, leaving 11 bases between them. Germline V gene lookup returns CDR1 MDHEN and CDR2 SYDVKM. The CDR3 has 13 amino acids. The CDR3 sequence: CASSRGQHQPQHF. CDR3 coding DNA: TGTGCCAGCAGCCGAGGACAGCATCAGCCCCAGCATTTT.

V is TRBV5-1 and J is TRBJ1-1; the match to TRBD1 covers 11 bases. Trimming took 6 bases from V and 5 from J; bases not matched to a gene: 9. The CDR3 has 15 residues. CDR1 and CDR2 from the germline V gene are SGHRS and YFSETQ. CDR3 coding DNA: TGCGCCAGCAACGGACAGGGGGCGCCGGGTACTGAAGCTTTCTTT. It is translated as CASNGQGAPGTEAFF.

The J gene is TRBJ1-6, the V gene TRBV11-2; TRBD1 is a possible D gene (6 bases). Trimming stripped 1 base from V and 6 bases from J, with 10 bases between. The CDR3 is 15 residues long. Germline V lookup: CDR1 SGHAT, CDR2 FQNNGV. The CDR3 DNA reads as TGTGCCAGCAGCTTAGTTGGGGGCATTAATTCACCCCTCCACTTT. Residues: CASSLVGGINSPLHF.

The CDR3 DNA reads as TGTGCCAGCAGTTACGGGTCGGGGACTGAAGCTTTCTTT. Its translation is CASSYGSGTEAFF. The rearrangement joins TRBV6-5 to TRBJ1-1, with D unclear. Per the germline V gene, CDR1 is MNHEY and CDR2 is SVGAGI. The ends were cut back, 2 bases at V and 5 bases at J, with 9 bases in the middle. CDR3 length: 13 residues.

The genes are TRBV11-2 and TRBJ1-2; D is possibly TRBD1 (5 bases). Germline values: CDR1 SGHAT, CDR2 FQNNGV. The CDR3 loop spans 19 amino acids. Trimming removed 7 bases at V and 4 bases at J, with 31 bases between. The CDR3 loop is CASTQNFPLWGDSGYGYTF. CDR3 DNA sequence: TGTGCCAGCACCCAAAATTTCCCGCTCTGGGGCGATTCGGGCTATGGCTACACCTTC.

This clone was detected only once. This chain links TRBV6-4 with TRBJ2-7; TRBD2 might be the D (8 bases). Germline CDR1 MRHNA, CDR2 SNTAGT. The germline V and J ends were trimmed by 6 bases and 2 bases, with 17 bases remaining between them. The CDR3 has 15 residues. The CDR3 reads CASSGRGTETYEQYF. In DNA, the CDR3 is TGTGCCAGCAGCGGGAGGGGGACAGAGACCTACGAGCAGTACTTC.

This clone appeared once. The V call is TRBV4-2, the J call TRBJ2-6; 7 bases are a match to TRBD2. The ends lost 3 bases at V and 1 base at J; junction bases unmatched: 6. The germline V gene encodes CDR1 LGHNA and CDR2 YNFKEQ. This CDR3 comprises 17 residues. The CDR3, as DNA: TGTGCCAGCAGCCATCCCGGGGGGAGATCTGGGGCCAACGTCCTGACTTTC. It is translated as CASSHPGGRSGANVLTF.

This clone was detected only a few times. The chain uses TRBV7-2 and TRBJ2-1, with a possible D match to TRBD1 (7 bases). V was cut by 11 bases and J by 9 bases, with 32 bases left in between. The CDR3 is 17 residues long. In germline, CDR1 is SGHTA, CDR2 FQGNSA. The chain's CDR3 is CAAKEGAYSGDLSEQFF. Written as DNA, the CDR3 is TGTGCCGCCAAGGAGGGGGCCTATAGCGGAGATCTTAGTGAGCAGTTCTTC.

The V and J genes are TRBV12-3 or TRBV12-4 and TRBJ1-1; D possibly corresponds to TRBD1 (5 bases). The CDR3 totals 13 residues. V dropped 6 bases and J dropped 4 bases, with 12 bases sitting between them. CDR3 sequence: CASRPGTATEAFF. The CDR3 DNA reads TGTGCCAGCAGGCCCGGGACTGCCACTGAAGCTTTCTTT.

V and J are TRBV14 and TRBJ2-7; the D gene is possibly TRBD1 (6 bases). The CDR3 spans 14 residues. Trimming shortened V by 4 bases and J by 2 bases, and 12 bases separated the two germline ends. Germline V lookup: CDR1 SGHDN, CDR2 FVKESK. The CDR3 DNA is TGTGCCAGCAGCCGAGTTGGACAGCCCTACGAGCAGTACTTC. Amino acids: CASSRVGQPYEQYF. The full variable domain, in which reference TRBV14 and TRBJ2-7 provide the parts outside the CDR3, is EAGVTQFPSHSVIEKGQTVTLRCDPISGHDNLYWYRRVMGKEIKFLLHFVKESKQDESGMPNNRFLAERTGGTYSTLKVQPAELEDSGVYFCASSRVGQPYEQYFGPGTRLTVT.

The V and J genes are TRBV7-2 and TRBJ1-5; 9 nucleotides match TRBD1. The V segment lost 7 bases and the J segment 6 bases; nucleotides outside the gene matches: 7. This CDR3 is 14 amino acids long. Germline assignment: CDR1 SGHTA and CDR2 FQGNSA. The CDR3 DNA reads TGTGCCAGCACCGATACAGGGGGCGTTCAGCCCCAGCATTTT. Its translation is CASTDTGGVQPQHF.

This clone was seen more than once but under ten times. The CDR3 loop is CASRPQGLKIQSSYNEQFF. The DNA for the CDR3 is TGTGCCAGCAGACCCCAGGGATTGAAAATCCAGAGCTCCTACAATGAGCAGTTCTTC. The chain has TRBV27 and TRBJ2-1; D perhaps matches TRBD1 (5 bases). CDR1 and CDR2 from the germline V gene are MNHEY and SMNVEV (reference sequence). The CDR3 extends over 19 amino acids. Trimming cost V 6 bases and J 0 bases, with 24 bases left between them.